The rows below give T cell receptor beta chains drawn from one sample of a study of shared clonotypes between healthy human individuals. Profiling relied on immunoSEQ multiplex PCR, and the TCRdb table lists in-frame clones only, not all of them. Here the sample spans 1.5 million to 1.9 million clones, around 98% being singletons. Sequencing input: naive CD4+ T cells sorted from blood. The receptor set was obtained from a man younger than 45 in good health. Both conserved end residues are part of each CDR3. D genes are given only for firm matches. Some rows have no size entry. The others give once, few or many, or a class for an expanded clone.

D: NA
J: TRBJ2-5
size: NA
V: TRBV4-3
CDR3: CASSQELQETQYF
DNA: TGCGCCAGCAGCCAAGAGTTACAAGAGACCCAGTACTTC

D: NA
J: TRBJ2-1
size: NA
V: TRBV5-1
CDR3: CASSRDSYNEQFF
DNA: TGCGCCAGCAGCCGGGACTCTTACAATGAGCAGTTCTTC

D: NA
J: TRBJ2-7
size: NA
V: TRBV6-5
CDR3: CASTNGVSYEQYF
DNA: TGTGCCAGCACCAACGGAGTATCCTACGAGCAGTACTTC

D: NA
J: TRBJ1-2
size: NA
V: TRBV5-1
CDR3: CASSFSTADGYTF
DNA: TGCGCCAGCAGCTTTTCGACAGCGGATGGCTACACCTTC

D: NA
J: TRBJ2-7
size: NA
V: TRBV5-1
CDR3: CASSLVIGFEQYF
DNA: TGCGCCAGCAGCTTGGTGATTGGTTTCGAGCAGTACTTC

D: NA
J: TRBJ2-1
size: once
V: TRBV15
CDR3: CATSRFARGASYNEQFF
DNA: TGTGCCACCAGCAGATTCGCCCGGGGAGCCTCCTACAATGAGCAGTTCTTC

D: TRBD2
J: TRBJ2-5
size: NA
V: TRBV11-3
CDR3: CASSLRGSGIETQYF
DNA: TGTGCCAGCAGCTTACGCGGGAGCGGGATAGAGACCCAGTACTTC

D: TRBD1
J: TRBJ2-5
size: NA
V: TRBV6-6
CDR3: CASSPGTGNQETQYF
DNA: TGTGCCAGCAGTCCCGGGACAGGGAACCAAGAGACCCAGTACTTC

D: NA
J: TRBJ2-3
size: NA
V: TRBV18
CDR3: CASSVASPTTDTQYF
DNA: TGTGCCAGCTCAGTAGCATCCCCAACCACAGATACGCAGTATTTT

D: NA
J: TRBJ1-4
size: once
V: TRBV27
CDR3: CASSPDSKTQNEKLFF
DNA: TGTGCCAGCAGTCCCGACAGCAAAACACAGAATGAAAAACTGTTTTTT

D: NA
J: TRBJ2-3
size: NA
V: TRBV11-2
CDR3: CASSLVRKSTDTQYF
DNA: TGTGCCAGCAGCTTAGTGCGCAAAAGCACAGATACGCAGTATTTT

D: NA
J: TRBJ2-7
size: NA
V: TRBV5-1
CDR3: CASSFGGTYEQYF
DNA: TGCGCCAGCAGCTTCGGGGGAACCTACGAGCAGTACTTC

D: NA
J: TRBJ1-1
size: NA
V: TRBV9
CDR3: CASSGPGTPTEAFF
DNA: TGTGCCAGCAGCGGCCCCGGGACCCCCACTGAAGCTTTCTTT

D: TRBD1
J: TRBJ1-5
size: NA
V: TRBV5-1
CDR3: CASSLLGTGDQPQHF
DNA: TGCGCCAGCAGCTTGCTCGGGACAGGGGATCAGCCCCAGCATTTT

D: NA
J: TRBJ2-1
size: NA
V: TRBV9
CDR3: CASSALPPGSYNEQFF
DNA: TGTGCCAGCAGCGCCCTCCCCCCTGGGTCCTACAATGAGCAGTTCTTC

D: NA
J: TRBJ2-5
size: NA
V: TRBV5-1
CDR3: CASSSAQGGETQYF
DNA: TGCGCCAGCAGCTCAGCCCAGGGGGGAGAGACCCAGTACTTC

D: NA
J: TRBJ1-5
size: NA
V: TRBV5-6
CDR3: CASSPFDRRGNQPQHF
DNA: TGTGCCAGCAGCCCCTTTGACAGGCGAGGCAATCAGCCCCAGCATTTT

D: NA
J: TRBJ1-4
size: NA
V: TRBV15
CDR3: CATSRGGTSGNEKLFF
DNA: TGTGCCACCAGCAGAGGCGGTACCTCGGGGAATGAAAAACTGTTTTTT

D: NA
J: TRBJ1-2
size: NA
V: TRBV30
CDR3: CAQSSGDQSYTF
DNA: TGTGCACAATCCTCGGGGGATCAAAGCTACACCTTC

D: NA
J: TRBJ2-2
size: NA
V: TRBV27
CDR3: CASTPLGRLMNTGELFF
DNA: TGTGCCAGCACCCCATTGGGTCGTCTTATGAACACCGGGGAGCTGTTTTTT

D: NA
J: TRBJ1-1
size: NA
V: TRBV29-1
CDR3: CSASRHHGADTEAFF
DNA: TGCAGCGCGTCGCGGCACCACGGAGCCGACACTGAAGCTTTCTTT

D: NA
J: TRBJ2-7
size: once
V: TRBV13
CDR3: CASTLKGGTVGYEQYF
DNA: TGTGCCAGCACCCTAAAAGGCGGGACAGTCGGCTACGAGCAGTACTTC

D: TRBD2
J: TRBJ2-7
size: NA
V: TRBV2
CDR3: CASSGTSGSFYEQYF
DNA: TGTGCCAGCAGCGGGACTAGCGGGAGTTTCTACGAGCAGTACTTC

D: TRBD2
J: TRBJ2-7
size: NA
V: TRBV10-3
CDR3: CAISEQTSGITYEQYF
DNA: TGTGCCATCAGTGAGCAGACTAGCGGGATTACCTACGAGCAGTACTTC

D: NA
J: TRBJ1-2
size: NA
V: TRBV6-1
CDR3: CASSDGGELSPYGYTF
DNA: TGTGCCAGCAGTGACGGCGGGGAACTATCCCCCTATGGCTACACCTTC

D: TRBD2
J: TRBJ2-3
size: NA
V: TRBV19
CDR3: CASSIPRLAGGFTDTQYF
DNA: TGTGCCAGTAGTATCCCACGACTAGCGGGAGGTTTCACAGATACGCAGTATTTT

D: NA
J: TRBJ2-1
size: NA
V: TRBV9
CDR3: CASSTRGSEYNEQFF
DNA: TGTGCCAGCAGCACCCGGGGTAGCGAGTACAATGAGCAGTTCTTC

D: TRBD1
J: TRBJ2-1
size: NA
V: TRBV5-1
CDR3: CASRPLPPGQGENEQFF
DNA: TGCGCCAGCAGACCCTTACCTCCGGGACAGGGGGAGAATGAGCAGTTCTTC

D: TRBD1
J: TRBJ1-2
size: NA
V: TRBV5-1
CDR3: CASSPGTGGNYGYTF
DNA: TGCGCCAGCAGCCCCGGGACAGGGGGCAACTATGGCTACACCTTC